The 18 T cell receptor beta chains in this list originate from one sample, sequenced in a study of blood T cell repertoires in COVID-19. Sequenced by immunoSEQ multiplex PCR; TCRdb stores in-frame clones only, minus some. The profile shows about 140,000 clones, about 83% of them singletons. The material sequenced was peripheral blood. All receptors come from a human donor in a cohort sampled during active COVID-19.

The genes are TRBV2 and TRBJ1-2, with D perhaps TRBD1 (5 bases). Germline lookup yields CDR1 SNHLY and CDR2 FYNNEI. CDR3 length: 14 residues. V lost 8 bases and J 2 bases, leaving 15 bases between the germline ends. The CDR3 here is CASLGREANYGYTF. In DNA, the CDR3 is TGTGCCAGCCTGGGCAGGGAGGCCAACTATGGCTACACCTTC.

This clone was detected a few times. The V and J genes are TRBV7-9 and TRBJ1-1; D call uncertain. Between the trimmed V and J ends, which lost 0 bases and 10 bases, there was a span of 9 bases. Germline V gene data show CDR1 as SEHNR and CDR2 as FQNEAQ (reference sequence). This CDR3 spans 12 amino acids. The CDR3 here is CASSLAQEGAFF. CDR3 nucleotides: TGTGCCAGCAGCTTAGCGCAGGAAGGAGCTTTCTTT.

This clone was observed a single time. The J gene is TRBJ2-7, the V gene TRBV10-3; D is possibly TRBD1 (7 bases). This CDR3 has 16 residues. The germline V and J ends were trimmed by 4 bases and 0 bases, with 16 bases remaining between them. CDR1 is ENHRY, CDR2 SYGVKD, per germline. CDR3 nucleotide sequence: TGTGCCATCAGTGGACTCAGGGGGGTGGGCTCCTACGAGCAGTACTTC. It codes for CAISGLRGVGSYEQYF.

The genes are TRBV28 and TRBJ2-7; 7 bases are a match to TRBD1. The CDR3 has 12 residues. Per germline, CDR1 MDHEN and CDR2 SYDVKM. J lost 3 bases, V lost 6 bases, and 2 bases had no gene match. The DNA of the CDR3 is TGTGCCAGCAGCCAGGGGGACTACGAGCAGTACTTC. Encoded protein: CASSQGDYEQYF.

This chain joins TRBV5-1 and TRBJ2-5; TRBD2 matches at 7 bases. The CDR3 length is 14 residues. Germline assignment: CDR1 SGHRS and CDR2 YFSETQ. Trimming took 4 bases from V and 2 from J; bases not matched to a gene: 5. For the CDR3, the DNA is TGCGCCAGCAGCCGATCGGGGGGACAAGAGACCCAGTACTTC. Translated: CASSRSGGQETQYF.

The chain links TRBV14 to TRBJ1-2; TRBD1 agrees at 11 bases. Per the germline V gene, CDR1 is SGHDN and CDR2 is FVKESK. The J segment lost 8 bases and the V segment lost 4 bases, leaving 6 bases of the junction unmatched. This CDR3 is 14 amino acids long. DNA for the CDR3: TGTGCCAGCAGCCCTCGGACAGGGGGCTGGGGCTACACCTTC. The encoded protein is CASSPRTGGWGYTF.

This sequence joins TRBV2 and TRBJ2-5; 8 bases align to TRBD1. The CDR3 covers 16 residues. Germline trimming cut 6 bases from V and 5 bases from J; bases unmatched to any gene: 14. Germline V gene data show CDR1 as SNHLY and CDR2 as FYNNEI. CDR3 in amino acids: CASRPRVQGEAETQYF. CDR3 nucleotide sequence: TGTGCCAGCAGGCCAAGGGTACAGGGGGAGGCGGAGACCCAGTACTTC. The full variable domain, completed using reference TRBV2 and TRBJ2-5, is EPEVTQTPSHQVTQMGQEVILRCVPISNHLYFYWYRQILGQKVEFLVSFYNNEISEKSEIFDDQFSVERPDGSNFTLKIRSTKLEDSAMYFCASRPRVQGEAETQYFGPGTRLLVL.

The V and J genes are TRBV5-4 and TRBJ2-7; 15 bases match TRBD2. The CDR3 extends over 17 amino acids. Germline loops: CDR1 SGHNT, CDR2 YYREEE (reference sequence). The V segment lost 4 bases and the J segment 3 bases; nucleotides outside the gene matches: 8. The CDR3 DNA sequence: TGTGCCAGCAGCCGGGGACTAGCGGGGGGAATCGGCTACGAGCAGTACTTC. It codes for CASSRGLAGGIGYEQYF.

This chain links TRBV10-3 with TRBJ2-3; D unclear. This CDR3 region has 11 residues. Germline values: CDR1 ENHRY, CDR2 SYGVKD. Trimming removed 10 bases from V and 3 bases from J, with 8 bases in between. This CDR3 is CATETTDTQYF. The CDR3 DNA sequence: TGTGCCACCGAGACTACAGATACGCAGTATTTT.

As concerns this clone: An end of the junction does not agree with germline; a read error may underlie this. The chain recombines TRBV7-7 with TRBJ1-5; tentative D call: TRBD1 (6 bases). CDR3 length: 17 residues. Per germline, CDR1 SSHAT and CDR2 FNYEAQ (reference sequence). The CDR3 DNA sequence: TGTGCTAGCAGCTACCCTGGACAGAACAATAGCAATCAGCCCCAGCATTTT. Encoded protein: CASSYPGQNNSNQPQHF.

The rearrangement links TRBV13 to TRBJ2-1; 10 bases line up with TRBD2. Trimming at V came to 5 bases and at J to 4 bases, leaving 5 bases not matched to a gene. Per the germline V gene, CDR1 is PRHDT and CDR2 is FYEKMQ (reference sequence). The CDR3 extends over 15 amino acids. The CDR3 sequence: CASSPQLAGYNEQFF. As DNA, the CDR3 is TGTGCCAGCAGCCCGCAACTAGCGGGGTACAATGAGCAGTTCTTC. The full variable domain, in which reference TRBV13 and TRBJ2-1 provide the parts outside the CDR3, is AAGVIQSPRHLIKEKRETATLKCYPIPRHDTVYWYQQGPGQDPQFLISFYEKMQSDKGSIPDRFSAQQFSDYHSELNMSSLELGDSALYFCASSPQLAGYNEQFFGPGTRLTVL.

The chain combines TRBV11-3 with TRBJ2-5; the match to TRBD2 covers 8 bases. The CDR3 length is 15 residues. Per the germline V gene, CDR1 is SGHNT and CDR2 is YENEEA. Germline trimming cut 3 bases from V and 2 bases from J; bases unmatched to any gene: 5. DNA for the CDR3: TGTGCCAGCAGCTTGGGACTAGAAGGGCAAGAGACCCAGTACTTC. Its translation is CASSLGLEGQETQYF.

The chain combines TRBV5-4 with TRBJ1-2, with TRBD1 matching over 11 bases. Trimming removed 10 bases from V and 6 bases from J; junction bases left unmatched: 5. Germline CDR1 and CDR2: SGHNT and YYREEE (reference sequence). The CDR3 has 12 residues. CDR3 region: CAAGTGGNGYTF. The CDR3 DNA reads TGTGCCGCCGGGACAGGGGGGAATGGCTACACCTTC.

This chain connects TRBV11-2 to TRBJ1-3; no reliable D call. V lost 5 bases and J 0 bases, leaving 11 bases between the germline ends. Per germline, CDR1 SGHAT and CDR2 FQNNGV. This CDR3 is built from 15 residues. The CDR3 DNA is TGTGCCAGCAGCCCTCTCCCTTTCTCTGGAAACACCATATATTTT. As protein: CASSPLPFSGNTIYF.

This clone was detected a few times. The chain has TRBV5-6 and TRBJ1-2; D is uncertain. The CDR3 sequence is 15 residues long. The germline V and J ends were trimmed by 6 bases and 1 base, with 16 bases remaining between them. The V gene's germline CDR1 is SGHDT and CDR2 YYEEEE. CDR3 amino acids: CASTSETEGNYGYTF. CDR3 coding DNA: TGTGCCAGCACCTCTGAAACAGAGGGTAACTATGGCTACACCTTC.

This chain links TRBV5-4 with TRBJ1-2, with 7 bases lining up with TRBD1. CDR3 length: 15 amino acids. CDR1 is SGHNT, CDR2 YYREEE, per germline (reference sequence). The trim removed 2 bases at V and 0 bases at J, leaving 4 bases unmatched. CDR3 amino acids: CASSLTQGANYGYTF. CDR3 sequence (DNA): TGTGCCAGCAGCTTAACGCAGGGGGCTAACTATGGCTACACCTTC.

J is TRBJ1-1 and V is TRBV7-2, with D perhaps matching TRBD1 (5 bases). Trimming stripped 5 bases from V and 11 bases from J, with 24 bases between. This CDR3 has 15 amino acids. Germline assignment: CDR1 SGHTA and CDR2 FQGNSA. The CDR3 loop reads CASSMEGPGVVKAFF. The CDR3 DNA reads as TGTGCCAGCAGCATGGAGGGACCCGGTGTAGTTAAGGCTTTCTTT.

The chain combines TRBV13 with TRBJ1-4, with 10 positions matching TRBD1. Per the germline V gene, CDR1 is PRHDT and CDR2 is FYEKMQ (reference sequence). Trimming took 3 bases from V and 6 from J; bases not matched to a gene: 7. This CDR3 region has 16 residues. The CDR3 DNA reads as TGTGCCAGCAGCTTGGACAGGGGGAAACTTCATGAAAAACTGTTTTTT. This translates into CASSLDRGKLHEKLFF.